Presented here are 24 T cell receptor beta chains from one specimen sequenced in a study of human T cells and chemical hapten exposure. The sample's time point: patch test 3, about 24 weeks after DPC sensitization. Treatment: therapeutic diphenylcyclopropenone sensitization with weekly scalp DPC. Via MiXCR, TCRdb re-called the RACE reads, giving one row per CDR3 protein. Among about 90,000 distinct CDR3 sequences listed, 9.5% to 13% were seen once. The source was whole blood, collected in connection with sensitization to the hapten diphenylcyclopropenone (DPC). The source is a woman in her thirties with alopecia areata. Some clones in this sample may be carry-over from other donors' samples.

In this sample, this clonotype turned up many times. The chain couples TRBV24-1 to TRBJ2-2, with a possible D match to TRBD2 (6 bases). The CDR3 covers 14 residues. The germline CDR1 and CDR2 sequences are KGHDR and SFDVKD. The V and J ends lost 6 bases and 3 bases respectively, with 10 bases between them. The CDR3, as DNA: TGTGCCACCAGTCCGGGAGTTCACACCGGGGAGCTGTTTTTT. Translated, it gives CATSPGVHTGELFF.

The rearrangement links TRBV29-1 to TRBJ1-2; D gene ambiguous. CDR1 and CDR2 from the germline V gene are SQVTM and ANQGSEA. This CDR3 comprises 13 residues. Deletions cut 7 bases from V and 1 base from J, with 13 bases between. In nucleotides, the CDR3 is TGCAGCGCCCAGCTGATTCTTAACTATGGCTACACCTTC. Residues: CSAQLILNYGYTF.

In its sample, this clonotype was seen many times. The rearrangement joins TRBV10-3 to TRBJ2-1; tentatively, D is TRBD1 (5 bases). V dropped 6 bases and J dropped 5 bases, with 11 bases sitting between them. In germline, CDR1 is ENHRY, CDR2 SYGVKD. CDR3 length equals 13 residues. The CDR3 sequence is CAISDSPNNEQFF. Written as DNA, the CDR3 is TGTGCCATCAGCGACAGCCCCAACAATGAGCAGTTCTTC.

This clonotype was detected only a few times. V gene TRBV5-8 combines with J gene TRBJ1-5, with 10 nucleotides matching TRBD1. The germline V gene encodes CDR1 SGHTS and CDR2 YDEGEE. J was trimmed by 3 bases and V by 9 bases; bases with no gene match: 15. The CDR3 is made up of 17 amino acids. The CDR3 region is CATPMQDRGRVNQPQHF. The CDR3 DNA reads TGTGCCACCCCGATGCAAGACAGGGGGCGCGTCAATCAGCCCCAGCATTTT.

This clonotype was picked up a small number of times. This sequence joins TRBV29-1 and TRBJ2-7; no clear D. The germline V and J ends were trimmed by 0 bases and 1 base, with 19 bases remaining between them. Germline values: CDR1 SQVTM, CDR2 ANQGSEA. The CDR3 has 17 residues. The CDR3 region is CSVEDLPSDGLSYEQYF. The CDR3 DNA sequence: TGCAGCGTTGAAGATCTTCCATCGGACGGATTATCCTACGAGCAGTACTTC.

This chain links TRBV5-1 with TRBJ2-4, with D perhaps TRBD1 or TRBD2 (5 bases each). The CDR3 length is 15 residues. Between the trimmed V and J ends, which lost 0 bases and 0 bases, there was a span of 7 bases. CDR1 is SGHRS, CDR2 YFSETQ, per germline. CDR3 in DNA: TGCGCCAGCAGCTTGGCGGGGACAGCCAAAAACATTCAGTACTTC. Its translation is CASSLAGTAKNIQYF.

Ten or more counts support this clonotype. The chain employs TRBV28 and TRBJ2-1; D might be TRBD1 (6 bases). CDR1 and CDR2 from the germline V gene are MDHEN and SYDVKM. V lost 4 bases to trimming and J lost 4 bases, with 11 bases between them. There are 14 residues in the CDR3. As DNA, the CDR3 is TGTGCCAGCAGTTCGGGGACAACTTACAATGAGCAGTTCTTC. Its protein is CASSSGTTYNEQFF.

In its sample, this clonotype was seen many times. The V and J genes are TRBV12-3 or TRBV12-4 and TRBJ2-4; D ambiguous. V lost 5 bases to trimming and J lost 1 base, with 12 bases between them. The CDR3 is 15 amino acids. DNA for the CDR3: TGTGCCAGCAGTCAAGGTTGGGTGGCCAAAAACATTCAGTACTTC. As protein: CASSQGWVAKNIQYF.

This clonotype was seen more than once but under ten times. CDR3 nucleotide sequence: TGCAGTGCTAGAGATCAGGGACTAGCGGGAGGGTATGAGCAGTTCTTC. This codes for CSARDQGLAGGYEQFF. The rearrangement links TRBV20-1 to TRBJ2-1; TRBD2 aligns across 16 bases. The V gene end was trimmed by 0 bases and the J gene end by 8 bases; junction bases not matched to a gene: 4. CDR3 size: 16 residues. Germline V gene data show CDR1 as DFQATT and CDR2 as SNEGSKA (reference sequence).

This clonotype was detected many times. The chain couples TRBV18 to TRBJ2-3; D not resolved. Germline V gene data show CDR1 as KGHSH and CDR2 as LQKENI. Trimming shortened V by 2 bases and J by 3 bases, and 9 bases separated the two germline ends. This CDR3 is built from 14 residues. Here the CDR3 reads CASSPATLTDTQYF. CDR3 in DNA: TGTGCCAGCTCACCAGCTACTCTAACAGATACGCAGTATTTT.

The V call is TRBV23-1, the J call TRBJ2-2; 9 bases align to TRBD2. TRBV23-1 has ORF status, its function being uncertain. V lost 3 bases to trimming and J lost 9 bases; unmatched junction nucleotides: 8. There are 15 residues in the CDR3. CDR3 loop: CASSQPGLAHRELFF. As DNA, the CDR3 is TGCGCCAGCAGTCAGCCGGGACTAGCCCACCGGGAGCTGTTTTTT.

In its sample, this clonotype was seen many times. The rearrangement joins TRBV5-6 to TRBJ2-5; D is ambiguous. The CDR3 loop spans 14 amino acids. The germline V gene has CDR1 SGHDT and CDR2 YYEEEE. The ends were cut back, 2 bases at V and 2 bases at J, with 10 bases in the middle. The CDR3 protein is CASSFGYRQETQYF. The CDR3 DNA reads as TGTGCCAGCAGCTTTGGTTATAGACAAGAGACCCAGTACTTC.

In its sample, this clonotype was seen a few times. V usage is TRBV4-2 and J usage is TRBJ2-1, with D maybe TRBD2 (6 bases). Trimming left V 1 base short and J 2 bases short, with 9 bases between. The length of the CDR3 is 15 residues. The V gene's germline CDR1 is LGHNA and CDR2 YNFKEQ. CDR3 amino acids: CASSQVSGPYNEQFF. DNA of the CDR3: TGTGCCAGCAGCCAAGTCAGCGGGCCCTACAATGAGCAGTTCTTC.

The V and J genes are TRBV2 and TRBJ2-1, with TRBD2 identical over 13 bases. The CDR3 consists of 15 residues. The trim removed 7 bases at V and 7 bases at J, leaving 7 bases unmatched. Germline values: CDR1 SNHLY, CDR2 FYNNEI. CDR3 in amino acids: CASTYTSGGANEQFF. CDR3 nucleotide sequence: TGTGCCAGCACGTATACTAGCGGGGGGGCAAATGAGCAGTTCTTC.

This clonotype was counted ten times or more. The rearrangement links TRBV6-6 to TRBJ1-4; TRBD1 is a possible D gene (5 bases). This CDR3 spans 15 amino acids. Between the trimmed V and J ends, which lost 6 bases and 0 bases, there was a span of 11 bases. The germline gives CDR1 MNHNY, CDR2 SVGAGI (reference sequence). The CDR3 here is CASRTGTATNEKLFF. The DNA for the CDR3 is TGTGCCAGCAGAACAGGCACAGCAACTAATGAAAAACTGTTTTTT.

Many counts were recorded for this clonotype. This CDR3 is CASSLALSGYTF. In DNA, the CDR3 is TGTGCCAGCAGTTTAGCTCTGAGTGGCTACACCTTC. The chain carries TRBV12-3 or TRBV12-4 and TRBJ1-2, with D unclear. The CDR3 is made up of 12 amino acids. V was clipped by 0 bases and J by 7 bases, with 6 bases between them.

This clonotype was seen ten or more times. The rearrangement links TRBV4-1 to TRBJ2-5, with D possibly matching TRBD2 (5 bases). The CDR3 covers 13 residues. From germline, CDR1 is MGHRA and CDR2 YSYEKL. Between the trimmed V and J ends, which lost 11 bases and 3 bases, there was a span of 16 bases. This chain's CDR3 is CAAAGGQKETQYF. As DNA, the CDR3 is TGCGCCGCTGCAGGCGGGCAGAAAGAGACCCAGTACTTC.

This clonotype has at least ten counts. The CDR3 nucleotides are TGTGCCAGCTCACCCCCCCGGACTAGCGGGGGATACAATGAGCAGTTCTTC. This sequence encodes CASSPPRTSGGYNEQFF. The V call is TRBV18, the J call TRBJ2-1; 13 bases agree with TRBD2. This CDR3 is built from 17 residues. Germline trimming cut 3 bases from V and 4 bases from J; bases unmatched to any gene: 6. In germline, CDR1 is KGHSH, CDR2 LQKENI. The whole variable domain, filled in from reference TRBV18 and TRBJ2-1, reads NAGVMQNPRHLVRRRGQEARLRCSPMKGHSHVYWYRQLPEEGLKFMVYLQKENIIDESGMPKERFSAEFPKEGPSILRIQQVVRGDSAAYFCASSPPRTSGGYNEQFFGPGTRLTVL.

This clonotype was counted between two and nine times. The gene calls are TRBV12-3 or TRBV12-4 and TRBJ2-7; possible D gene TRBD2, 6 bases. V was trimmed by 6 bases and J by 5 bases, leaving 14 bases between them. The CDR3 sequence is 13 residues long. CDR3 coding DNA: TGTGCCAGCAGCGCGGGACCCGGGGACGAGCAGTACTTC. Translated: CASSAGPGDEQYF.

In its sample, this clonotype was seen many times. V and J are TRBV18 and TRBJ2-2; 14 bases fit TRBD2. The CDR3 runs 18 residues. Germline V gene data show CDR1 as KGHSH and CDR2 as LQKENI. The ends lost 0 bases at V and 4 bases at J; junction bases unmatched: 4. This CDR3 is CASSPPGLAGVGTGELFF. The CDR3 DNA reads TGTGCCAGCTCACCACCGGGACTAGCGGGAGTAGGCACCGGGGAGCTGTTTTTT.

This clonotype was seen many times. The J gene is TRBJ2-1, the V gene TRBV20-1; 9 bases are a match to TRBD1. The CDR3 totals 14 residues. V was clipped by 3 bases and J by 3 bases; unmatched bases: 3. In germline, CDR1 is DFQATT, CDR2 SNEGSKA (reference sequence). The CDR3 DNA reads as TGCAGTGCTAGGCCGACAGGGGGCTACAATGAGCAGTTCTTC. Translated, it gives CSARPTGGYNEQFF.

This chain uses TRBV19 with TRBJ1-5; TRBD1 agrees at 11 bases. Germline V gene data show CDR1 as LNHDA and CDR2 as SQIVND (reference sequence). V lost 5 bases, J lost 7 bases, and 7 bases stayed unmatched. The CDR3 has 15 amino acids. This CDR3 reads CASSADRGRRQPQHF. In DNA, the CDR3 is TGTGCCAGTAGTGCGGACAGGGGGCGTCGACAGCCCCAGCATTTT. Together with reference TRBV19 and TRBJ1-5, the CDR3 gives the full variable domain: DGGITQSPKYLFRKEGQNVTLSCEQNLNHDAMYWYRQDPGQGLRLIYYSQIVNDFQKGDIAEGYSVSREKKESFPLTVTSAQKNPTAFYLCASSADRGRRQPQHFGDGTRLSIL.

Many counts were recorded for this clonotype. This sequence joins TRBV3-1 and TRBJ2-3; tentatively, D is TRBD1 (6 bases). CDR1 LGHDT and CDR2 YNNKEL come from the germline V gene (reference sequence). The CDR3 consists of 13 residues. Deletions cut 1 base from V and 6 bases from J, with 8 bases between. CDR3 in DNA: TGTGCCAGCAGCCAAGCAGGGGCGGATACGCAGTATTTT. It yields the protein CASSQAGADTQYF.

The rearrangement uses TRBV28 and TRBJ2-7; possibly TRBD2 for D (5 bases). The CDR3 covers 11 residues. Between the trimmed V and J ends, which lost 5 bases and 6 bases, there was a span of 8 bases. Germline CDR1 and CDR2: MDHEN and SYDVKM. The CDR3 DNA follows: TGTGCCAGCAGTCCGGGGATCGAGCAGTACTTC. Translating gives CASSPGIEQYF.